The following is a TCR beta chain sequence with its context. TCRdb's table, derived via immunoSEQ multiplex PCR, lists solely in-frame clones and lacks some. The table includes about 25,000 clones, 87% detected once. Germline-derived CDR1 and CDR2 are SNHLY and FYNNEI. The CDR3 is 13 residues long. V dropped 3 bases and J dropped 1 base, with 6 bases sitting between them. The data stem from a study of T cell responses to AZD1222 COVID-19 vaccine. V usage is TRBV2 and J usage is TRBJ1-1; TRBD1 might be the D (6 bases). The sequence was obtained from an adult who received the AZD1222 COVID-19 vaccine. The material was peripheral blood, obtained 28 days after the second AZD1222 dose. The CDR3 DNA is TGTGCCAGCAGTGAGACAGGGAACACTGAAGCTTTCTTT. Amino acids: CASSETGNTEAFF. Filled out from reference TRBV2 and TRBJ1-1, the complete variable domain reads EPEVTQTPSHQVTQMGQEVILRCVPISNHLYFYWYRQILGQKVEFLVSFYNNEISEKSEIFDDQFSVERPDGSNFTLKIRSTKLEDSAMYFCASSETGNTEAFFGQGTRLTVV.